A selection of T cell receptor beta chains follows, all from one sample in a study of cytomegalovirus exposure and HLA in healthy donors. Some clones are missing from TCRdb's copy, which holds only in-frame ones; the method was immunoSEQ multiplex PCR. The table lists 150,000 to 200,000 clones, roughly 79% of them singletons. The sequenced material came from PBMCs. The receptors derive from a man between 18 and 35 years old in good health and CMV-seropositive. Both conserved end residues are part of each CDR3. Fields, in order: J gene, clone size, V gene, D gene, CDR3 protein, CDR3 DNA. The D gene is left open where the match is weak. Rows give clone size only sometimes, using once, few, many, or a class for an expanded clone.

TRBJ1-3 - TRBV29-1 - CSVQGEVGNTIYF TGCAGCGTACAAGGGGAAGTCGGAAACACCATATATTTT
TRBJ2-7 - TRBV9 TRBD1 CASSTTGQGHYERYF TGTGCCAGCAGCACAACTGGACAGGGGCACTACGAGCGGTACTTC
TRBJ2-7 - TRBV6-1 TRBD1 CASSVSGQVGSYEQYF TGTGCCAGCAGTGTCTCTGGACAGGTCGGGTCCTACGAGCAGTACTTC
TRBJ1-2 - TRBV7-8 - CASSSRQRYGYTF TGTGCCAGCAGCTCCCGACAGCGCTATGGCTACACCTTC
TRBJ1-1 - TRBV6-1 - CASSDAWGGAGIRATEAFF TGTGCCAGCAGTGATGCGTGGGGGGGCGCTGGAATTCGGGCCACTGAAGCTTTCTTT
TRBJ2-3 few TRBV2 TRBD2 CASTGGQITDTQYF TGTGCCAGCACGGGGGGGCAAATCACAGATACGCAGTATTTT
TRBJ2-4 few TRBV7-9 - CASSLESGAKNIQYF TGTGCCAGCAGCTTAGAGTCGGGGGCCAAAAACATTCAGTACTTC
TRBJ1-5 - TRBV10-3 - CATKTGYSNQPQHF TGTGCCACCAAGACTGGTTATAGCAATCAGCCCCAGCATTTT
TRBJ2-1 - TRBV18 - CASSPGVTEEFF TGTGCCAGCTCACCAGGGGTAACGGAGGAGTTCTTC
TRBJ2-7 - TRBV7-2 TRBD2 CASSFKKLAGDAYEQYF TGTGCCAGCAGCTTCAAAAAACTAGCGGGAGACGCCTACGAGCAGTACTTC
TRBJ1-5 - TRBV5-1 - CASSRDSNQPQHF TGCGCCAGCAGCAGAGATTCGAATCAGCCCCAGCATTTT
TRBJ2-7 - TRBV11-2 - CASSLGVPRNYEQYF TGTGCCAGCAGCCTCGGGGTACCGAGGAACTACGAGCAGTACTTC
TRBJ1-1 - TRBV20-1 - CSARTGKAFF TGCAGTGCCCGGACGGGAAAAGCTTTCTTT
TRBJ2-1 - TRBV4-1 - CASGQEPSGQEQFF TGCGCCAGCGGCCAAGAACCCTCTGGCCAAGAGCAGTTCTTC
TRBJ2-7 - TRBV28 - CASSSQGFEQYF TGTGCCAGCAGTTCCCAGGGCTTCGAGCAGTACTTC
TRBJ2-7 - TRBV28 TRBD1 CASFGTGDPRRYEQYF TGTGCCAGCTTCGGGACAGGGGATCCACGGCGCTACGAGCAGTACTTC
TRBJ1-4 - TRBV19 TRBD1 CASSRPTGINEKLFF TGTGCCAGTAGCCGCCCGACAGGGATTAATGAAAAACTGTTTTTT
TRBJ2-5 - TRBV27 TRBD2 CASSQSLAGGYGETQYF TGTGCCAGCAGTCAATCCCTAGCGGGAGGGTACGGAGAGACCCAGTACTTC
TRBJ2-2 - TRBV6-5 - CASSQRVTGELFF TGTGCCAGCAGCCAGCGAGTCACCGGGGAGCTGTTTTTT
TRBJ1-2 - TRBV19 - CASSTGSSYGYTF TGTGCCAGTAGTACTGGCTCTAGCTATGGCTACACCTTC
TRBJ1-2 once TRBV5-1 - CASSTGTSGYGYTF TGCGCCAGCAGCACTGGGACAAGCGGCTATGGCTACACCTTC
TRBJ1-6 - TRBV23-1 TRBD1 CATESEGTGLSSYNSPLHF TGCGCCACCGAGTCGGAAGGGACAGGTTTAAGCTCCTATAATTCACCCCTCCACTTT
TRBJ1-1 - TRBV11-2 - CASSWGLKNTEAFF TGTGCCAGCAGCTGGGGGCTGAAGAACACTGAAGCTTTCTTT
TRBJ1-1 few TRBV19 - CATRGYNTEAFF TGTGCCACCCGGGGGTATAACACTGAAGCTTTCTTT
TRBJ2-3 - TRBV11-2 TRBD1 CASSFRGRVGADTQYF TGTGCCAGCAGCTTTAGGGGGCGAGTCGGAGCAGATACGCAGTATTTT
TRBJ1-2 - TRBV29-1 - CSAMGGGLSNGYTF TGCAGCGCTATGGGGGGGGGTTTGTCTAATGGCTACACCTTC
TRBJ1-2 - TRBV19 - CASSNLTGFVSFDGYTF TGTGCCAGTAGCAACCTTACAGGATTTGTCTCGTTCGATGGCTACACCTTC